This note documents a single T cell receptor (beta chain) sequence. This sample was included in a study of blood T cell repertoires in COVID-19. Study summary: The analysed material was cDNA or gDNA that came from T cells, B-cell-depleted T cells, or PBMCs.

Sequencing used immunoSEQ multiplex PCR; TCRdb keeps in-frame clones, though not all of them. The sample carries under 200,000 clones, more than 75% recorded once. A Seattle source enrolled patients during active infection and followed them longitudinally. The V gene end was trimmed by 4 bases and the J gene end by 4 bases; junction bases not matched to a gene: 5. There are 14 residues in the CDR3. Germline CDR1 is SGHRS and CDR2 is YFSETQ. The TCR comes from a woman aged 55-75 years with COVID-19, enrolled during active disease. The rearrangement links TRBV5-1 to TRBJ2-1, with TRBD1 identical over 7 bases. Sequencing input: peripheral blood. In DNA, the CDR3 is TGCGCCAGCAGCGCAGGGACAGCGTACAATGAGCAGTTCTTC. This gives the protein CASSAGTAYNEQFF.